The rows below give T cell receptor beta chains drawn from one sample of a study of blood T cell repertoires in COVID-19. The method was immunoSEQ multiplex PCR; TCRdb's version includes in-frame clones alone and lacks a portion of them. This sample has around 160,000 clones; roughly 80% occur once, and the top ten carry 30% to 45%. Sequencing was performed on peripheral blood. All receptors come from a human donor in a cohort sampled during active COVID-19. Both conserved end residues are part of each CDR3. D genes are given only for firm matches. A row's size may be missing; if present it is once, few, many or a size class.

size	D	V	J	DNA	CDR3
NA	TRBD2	TRBV7-2	TRBJ2-3	TGTGCAGGAGCGGGGGTGGCGACAGATACGCAGTATTTT	CAGAGVATDTQYF
NA	NA	TRBV7-2	TRBJ1-4	TGTGCCAGCAGCGGGCGGGACCTCGAAAAACTGTTTTTT	CASSGRDLEKLFF
NA	NA	TRBV2	TRBJ1-2	TGTGCCAGCAGTGAAAACGGGGGTACTTCTGGCTACACCTTC	CASSENGGTSGYTF
few	NA	TRBV3-1/TRBV3-2	TRBJ1-6	TGTGCCAGCAGCCAAGTCCTGGCGGGGGATTCACCCCTCCACTTT	CASSQVLAGDSPLHF
NA	NA	TRBV7-2	TRBJ1-2	TGTGCCAGCAGCCAGCGGTCCTACTATGGCTACACCTTC	CASSQRSYYGYTF
NA	NA	TRBV7-2	TRBJ1-5	TGTGCCAGCAGCCAGGGAGGGCCCCAGCATTTT	CASSQGGPQHF
NA	NA	TRBV7-3	TRBJ2-7	TGTGCCAGCAGTGTATACGAGCAGTACTTC	CASSVYEQYF
NA	TRBD1	TRBV7-2	TRBJ1-5	TGTGCCAGCAGCTTATACACAGGGGTTAATCAGCCCCAGCATTTT	CASSLYTGVNQPQHF
NA	TRBD1	TRBV19	TRBJ1-1	TGTGCCAGTAGTTCGACAGGGACGAACACTGAAGCTTTCTTT	CASSSTGTNTEAFF
NA	NA	TRBV27	TRBJ2-7	TGTGCCAGCAGCACCTCCGGGACTCACGGGGAGCAGTACTTC	CASSTSGTHGEQYF
NA	NA	TRBV24-1	TRBJ1-5	TGTGCCACCAGTGAGGACAGTAGCAATCAGCCCCAGCATTTT	CATSEDSSNQPQHF
NA	TRBD1	TRBV29-1	TRBJ1-2	TGCAGCGTTGAACCAGGGGGGCGCGGCTACACCTTC	CSVEPGGRGYTF
few	TRBD1	TRBV11-2	TRBJ1-2	TGTGCCAGCAGCTTAGTGACAGGGTGGAACTATGGCTACACCTTC	CASSLVTGWNYGYTF
NA	NA	TRBV2	TRBJ1-6	TGTGCCAGCGACAACCAAGGTCAGTCCGCTTTACCCCTCCACTTT	CASDNQGQSALPLHF
NA	TRBD1	TRBV6-5	TRBJ2-1	TGTGCCAGCAGTCGGACAGGGAAGAATGAGCAGTTCTTC	CASSRTGKNEQFF
NA	TRBD1	TRBV5-4	TRBJ2-7	TGTGCCAGCAGCTTACCCCGGGACAGGGCCACCTACGAGCAGTACTTC	CASSLPRDRATYEQYF
NA	TRBD1	TRBV9	TRBJ1-4	TGTGCCAGCAGCTTTGTCTCAGGGGGCGGTGAAAAACTGTTTTTT	CASSFVSGGGEKLFF
few	NA	TRBV19	TRBJ1-5	TGTGCCAGTAGTTTCAGGGGTGGTTATCAGCCCCAGCATTTT	CASSFRGGYQPQHF
once	TRBD2	TRBV2	TRBJ2-1	TGTGCCAGCAGGTTAGCGGGGGGTGGTAAAAATGAGCAGTTCTTC	CASRLAGGGKNEQFF
NA	TRBD1	TRBV12-3/TRBV12-4	TRBJ1-2	TGTGCCAGCAGCCCGACAGGGTCCTATGGCTACACCTTC	CASSPTGSYGYTF
few	TRBD1	TRBV30	TRBJ1-5	TGTGCCTGGAGTGTACAGGGGGCCTTTAGCAATCAGCCCCAGCATTTT	CAWSVQGAFSNQPQHF
NA	TRBD1	TRBV28	TRBJ1-1	TGTGCCAGCAGCGACGCAGGGGGCGCGGGCACTGAAGCTTTCTTT	CASSDAGGAGTEAFF
NA	NA	TRBV21-1	TRBJ1-1	TGTGCCAGCAGCAAAGTCTCAGACACCCAAGTGGACACTGAAGCTTTCTTT	CASSKVSDTQVDTEAFF
NA	TRBD1	TRBV7-8	TRBJ1-3	TGTGCCGGTGGGACAGGGGGCCTCCACCAGACCCACAACACCATATATTTT	CAGGTGGLHQTHNTIYF
once	TRBD2	TRBV5-4	TRBJ2-7	TGTGCCAGCACCCAACTAGCGGGGGGGCCGAGCGAGCAGTACTTC	CASTQLAGGPSEQYF
NA	NA	TRBV29-1	TRBJ1-1	TGCAGCGTTTCTGGCTTAACTGAAGCTTTCTTT	CSVSGLTEAFF
NA	TRBD2	TRBV6-1	TRBJ2-7	TGTGCCAGCAGTGAGGTTAAATGGGAGGGCCACGAGCAGTACTTC	CASSEVKWEGHEQYF
NA	NA	TRBV7-2	TRBJ1-1	TGTGCCAGCAGCCTCCTCCAGGGTGCTGAAGCTTTCTTT	CASSLLQGAEAFF
NA	NA	TRBV18	TRBJ1-6	TGTGCCAGCTCACGGGGGACAAGGGATAATTCACCCCTCCACTTT	CASSRGTRDNSPLHF
NA	TRBD2	TRBV6-2/TRBV6-3	TRBJ2-3	TGTGCCAGCAGTTACCCCGGGACTAGCGGAGATACGCAGTATTTT	CASSYPGTSGDTQYF
once	TRBD1	TRBV9	TRBJ1-4	TGTGCCAGCAGCTCTTCCGGGACAGCTAATGAAAAACTGTTTTTT	CASSSSGTANEKLFF
once	NA	TRBV25-1	TRBJ1-2	TGTGCCAGCAGTGAGGGGGAGGGAACCTATGGCTACACCTTC	CASSEGEGTYGYTF
NA	NA	TRBV11-3	TRBJ1-1	TGTGCCAGCAGCTCCCCGGTCGGAGGCATGAACACTGAAGCTTTCTTT	CASSSPVGGMNTEAFF
NA	TRBD1	TRBV2	TRBJ1-5	TGTGCCAGCAGTTTGACAGGGGGAGGCCAGCCCCAGCATTTT	CASSLTGGGQPQHF
NA	NA	TRBV29-1	TRBJ1-4	TGCAGCGTCGGACAGCAAAGTGAAAAACTGTTTTTT	CSVGQQSEKLFF
NA	NA	TRBV5-1	TRBJ2-7	TGCGCCAGCAGGCTAGACGTCCTGAGCTCCTACGAGCAGTACTTC	CASRLDVLSSYEQYF
NA	NA	TRBV6-6	TRBJ2-1	TGTGCCAGCAGCCAGACACTCTCCTACAATGAGCAGTTCTTC	CASSQTLSYNEQFF
NA	NA	TRBV19	TRBJ2-3	TGTGCCAGTAACGCCCAGGGGAGTGTTGGGTACACAGATACGCAGTATTTT	CASNAQGSVGYTDTQYF
NA	NA	TRBV28	TRBJ1-3	TGTGCCAGCAGGCTTGATTCAGGGTATGGAAACACCATATATTTT	CASRLDSGYGNTIYF
NA	TRBD1	TRBV9	TRBJ1-2	TGTGCCAGCAGCGTAGCGGCAGGGGGCGCAGACTACACCTTC	CASSVAAGGADYTF
NA	TRBD1	TRBV5-5	TRBJ1-1	TGTGCCAGCAGCTCGAGGGGGCGGTTACCTGAAGCTTTCTTT	CASSSRGRLPEAFF
NA	TRBD1	TRBV4-1	TRBJ1-5	TGCGCCAGCAGCCAAGATCCAATACGGCAGGGGGAACAGCCCCAGCATTTT	CASSQDPIRQGEQPQHF
NA	TRBD1	TRBV9	TRBJ1-3	TGTGCCAGCAGCGAGGGACAGGGGCTAAGTGGAAACACCATATATTTT	CASSEGQGLSGNTIYF
NA	NA	TRBV5-5	TRBJ1-5	TGTGCCAGCAGTCTAGGTTGGAGCAATCAGCCCCAGCATTTT	CASSLGWSNQPQHF
NA	TRBD2	TRBV29-1	TRBJ2-1	TGCAGCGTTGAAGCGACCCCTAGCGGGTGGGGCAATGAGCAGTTCTTC	CSVEATPSGWGNEQFF
NA	TRBD1	TRBV6-4	TRBJ2-1	TGTGCCAGCAGTGCCCTGGACAGGAGTCGATACAATGAGCAGTTCTTC	CASSALDRSRYNEQFF
NA	NA	TRBV6-2/TRBV6-3	TRBJ1-1	TGTGCCAGCAGCGACAGATTAGAAGCTTTCTTT	CASSDRLEAFF
NA	TRBD2	TRBV5-1	TRBJ2-1	TGCGCCAGCAGCTTGGGACTAGCGGTGAGCTCCTACAATGAGCAGTTCTTC	CASSLGLAVSSYNEQFF
NA	TRBD1	TRBV10-3	TRBJ1-1	TGTGCCGCGGGACAGGGCGCCACTGAAGCTTTCTTT	CAAGQGATEAFF
NA	TRBD1	TRBV5-6	TRBJ1-1	TGTGCCAGCAGCACATTACAGGGGAGTGACACTGAAGCTTTCTTT	CASSTLQGSDTEAFF
NA	TRBD1	TRBV7-2	TRBJ2-2	TGTGCCAGCAGCACCGGGACAGACACCGGGGAGCTGTTTTTT	CASSTGTDTGELFF
NA	NA	TRBV5-1	TRBJ1-2	TGCGCCAGCAGCTTGGCCTCAGCTAACTATGGCTACACCTTC	CASSLASANYGYTF
NA	NA	TRBV11-3	TRBJ1-1	TGTGCCAGCAGTTCAACAGGAAAACACGCTTTCTTT	CASSSTGKHAFF
NA	TRBD1	TRBV29-1	TRBJ1-5	TGCAGCGCCGGGACAGGGAGTCAGCCCCAGCATTTT	CSAGTGSQPQHF
NA	TRBD1	TRBV11-2	TRBJ1-1	TGTGCCAGCAGCCCCGGGGACAGGAACACTGAAGCTTTCTTT	CASSPGDRNTEAFF